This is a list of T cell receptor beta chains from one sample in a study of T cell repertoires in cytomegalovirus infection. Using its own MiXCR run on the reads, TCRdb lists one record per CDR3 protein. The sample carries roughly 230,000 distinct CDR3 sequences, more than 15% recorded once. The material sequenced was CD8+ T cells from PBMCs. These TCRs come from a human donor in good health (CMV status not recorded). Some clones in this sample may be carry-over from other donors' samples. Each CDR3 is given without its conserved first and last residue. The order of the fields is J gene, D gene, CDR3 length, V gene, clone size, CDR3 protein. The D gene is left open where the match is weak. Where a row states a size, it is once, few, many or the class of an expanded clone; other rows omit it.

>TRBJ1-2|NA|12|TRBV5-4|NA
ASRVETAAYGYT
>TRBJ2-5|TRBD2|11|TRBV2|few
ASRGLAGETQY
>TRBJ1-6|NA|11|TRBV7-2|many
ATSGYYNSPLH
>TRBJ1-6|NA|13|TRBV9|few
ASSNLRGTNSPLH
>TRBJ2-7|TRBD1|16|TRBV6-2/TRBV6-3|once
ASSYYPSGTGASYEQY
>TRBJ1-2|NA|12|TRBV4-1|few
ASSQGSGAHGYT
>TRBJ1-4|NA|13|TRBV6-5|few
ASSYSSQGGEKLF
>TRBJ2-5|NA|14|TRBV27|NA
ASSLNFDTSGETQY
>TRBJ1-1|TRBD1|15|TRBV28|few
ASSPFMAQGVDTEAF
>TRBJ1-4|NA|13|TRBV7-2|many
ASNRGWGANEKLF
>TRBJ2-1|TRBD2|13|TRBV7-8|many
ASSRTSGGANEQF
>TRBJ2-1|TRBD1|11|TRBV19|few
ASRGTGENEQF
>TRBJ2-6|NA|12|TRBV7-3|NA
ASSLFPGANVLT
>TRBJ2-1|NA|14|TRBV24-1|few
ATSDRQVTSYNEQF
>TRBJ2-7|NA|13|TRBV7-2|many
ASSLDGGGLYEQY
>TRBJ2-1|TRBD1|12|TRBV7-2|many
ASSLVGLMQGAR
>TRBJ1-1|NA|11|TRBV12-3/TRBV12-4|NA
ASRGNLDTEAF
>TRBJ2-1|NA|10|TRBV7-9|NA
ASSLTGQEQF
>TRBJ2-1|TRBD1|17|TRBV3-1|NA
ASSQDSKTGTGAELPQF
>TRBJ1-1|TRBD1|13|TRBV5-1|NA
ASSFTGVLNTEAF
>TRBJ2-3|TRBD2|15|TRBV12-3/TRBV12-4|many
ASSDTSGGPSTDTQY
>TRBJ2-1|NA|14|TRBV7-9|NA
ASSSRIQGPGDEQF
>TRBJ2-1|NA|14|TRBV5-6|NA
ASSLVPQGSYNEQF
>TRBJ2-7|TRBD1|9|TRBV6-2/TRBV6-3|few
ASKQGYEQY
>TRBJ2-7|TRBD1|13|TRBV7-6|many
ASSAGTGFSYEQY
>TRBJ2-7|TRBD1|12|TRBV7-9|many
ASSRQGLLDEQY
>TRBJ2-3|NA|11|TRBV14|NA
ASSQDSGDTQY
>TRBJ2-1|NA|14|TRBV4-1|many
ASSQDEIISYNEQF
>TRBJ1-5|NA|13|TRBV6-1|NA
ASSSDGVSNQPQH
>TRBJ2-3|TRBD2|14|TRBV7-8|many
ASSSRAGRDTDTQY
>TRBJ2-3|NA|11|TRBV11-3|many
ASSPNPTDTQY
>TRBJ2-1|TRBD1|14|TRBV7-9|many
ASSLEGRGPYNEQF
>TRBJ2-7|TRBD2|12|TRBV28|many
ASNLKAGGHEQY
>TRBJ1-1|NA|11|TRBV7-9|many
ASSYPGGTEAF
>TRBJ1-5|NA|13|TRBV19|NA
ASSRVAFGDQPQH
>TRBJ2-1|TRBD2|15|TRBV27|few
ASSTKFSGGFYNEQF
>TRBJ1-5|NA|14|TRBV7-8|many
ASSLDAEAVNQPQH
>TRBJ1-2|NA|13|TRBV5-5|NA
ASSLTTSPNYGYT
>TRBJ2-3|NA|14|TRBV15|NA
ATSRDPSGRSDTQY
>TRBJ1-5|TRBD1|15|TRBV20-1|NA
SARFGFLGQYNQPQH
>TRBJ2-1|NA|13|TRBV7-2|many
ASSHYGGPYNEQF
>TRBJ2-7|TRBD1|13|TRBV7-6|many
ASSPTGGVSYEQY
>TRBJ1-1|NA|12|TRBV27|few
ASSFDRGRAEAF
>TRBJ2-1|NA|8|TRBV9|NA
ASSDHEQF
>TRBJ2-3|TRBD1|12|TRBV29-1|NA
SVEGGQLIDTQY